These 3 T cell receptor beta chains originate from one sample sequenced in a study of cytomegalovirus exposure and HLA in healthy donors. Primers for the PCR totalled 60 Vbeta and 13 Jbeta. Produced via immunoSEQ multiplex PCR; TCRdb's table is partial and in-frame only. This repertoire includes 130,000 or so clones. Material: PBMCs. These receptors came from a man younger than 35 in good health and CMV-seronegative.

The chain couples TRBV11-2 to TRBJ1-2, with D unclear. CDR3 length: 12 amino acids. Looked up from germline, CDR1 is SGHAT and CDR2 is FQNNGV. The V gene lost 1 base and the J gene lost 8 bases, with 8 bases spanning the gap. The CDR3, as DNA: TGTGCCAGCAGCTTAGGGGGAGTCGGCTACACCTTC. Its translation is CASSLGGVGYTF.

J is TRBJ1-6 and V is TRBV30; D call uncertain. V lost 2 bases and J lost 0, with 5 bases in between. The germline gives CDR1 GTSNPN, CDR2 SVGIG (reference sequence). The CDR3 length is 14 residues. CDR3 sequence: CAWSHSSYNSPLHF. CDR3 sequence (DNA): TGTGCCTGGAGTCACAGCTCCTATAATTCACCCCTCCACTTT.

The chain links TRBV19 to TRBJ1-1; no clear D. The germline gives CDR1 LNHDA, CDR2 SQIVND (reference sequence). This CDR3 has 13 amino acids. V lost 5 bases, J lost 4 bases, and 11 bases lay in between. The chain's CDR3 is CASSSGRGTEAFF. The CDR3 DNA follows: TGTGCCAGTAGTTCGGGGAGAGGCACTGAAGCTTTCTTT.